The following is a T cell receptor (beta chain) sequence with its context. Its antigen is still unknown. Per-base qualities were not stored, and no clone one base away is much larger. The protocol used for the library was 5' RACE. These reads were obtained on an Illumina HiSeq 2500. A second PCR of roughly 6 to 11 cycles was run with a J-beta primer mix and a sample-barcoded 5' primer. Each TCR beta cDNA molecule received a unique molecular identifier from a template-switch 5' adaptor carrying 12 random nucleotides. At least 3 million CDR3-containing paired-end reads were obtained from each sample. The Mint cDNA synthesis kit, primed by a TRBC-specific oligonucleotide, was used to synthesize first-strand cDNA from all RNA. Following uracil-DNA glycosylase treatment, a first 18-cycle PCR with universal primers M1SS and BC2_uni_R was performed on all cDNA. The study's processing was this. For normalization, 1 million high-quality reads, each with a distinct molecular identifier, were randomly selected from each sample. Reads with shared molecular identifiers were discarded instead of being binned into consensus sequences. CDR3 identification, clonotype clustering and error correction used MiTCR with a Q25 quality threshold and the strictest error-elimination algorithm. A nonparametric unseen species model with Euler transformation was used to estimate a lower bound on total TCR beta diversity. Starting from the raw public reads, TCRdb applied fastp trimming at Q25, assembled clones with MiXCR and retained in-frame beta chains. Identical CDR3 proteins give one entry, which carries the most common genes and DNA. The V and J calls were not made by the authors but by TCRdb's processing. This sample holds some 1,000,000 distinct CDR3 sequences; under 30% were observed only once. The ten largest clones take up approximately 0.79% of the sample.

This record comes from a study of blood T cells in healthy people across ages (dated by TCRdb to about 2015). Notes on the research overall: Template switching captured roughly one uniquely barcoded TCR beta cDNA molecule per two T cells in model experiments. To track age-related changes in TCR beta repertoire diversity, the study relied on deep sequencing normalized with unique cDNA molecular identifiers. For two donors (one aged 18 to 30 and one aged 80 or older), the study analyzed two additional independent replicas of 1 million unique cDNA reads from the same blood draw. Donors were grouped into four age groups: young (average 16 years), middle-aged (roughly 38), aged (around 66) and long-lived (around 82).

Systemically healthy Caucasian individuals from Russia, some 36 in total and aged about 6 to 90 years, were included as donors. Ten milliliters of peripheral blood were drawn from each donor into EDTA-treated Vacutainer tubes. Ficoll-Paque density-gradient centrifugation was used to isolate PBMCs, with at least 6.5 million per sample. Trizol reagent was used to extract total RNA from the PBMCs, yielding at least 5.5 micrograms per sample. For every donor, an aliquot of PBMCs went through flow cytometry to measure the percentages of naive CD45RAhigh/CD27high T cells. On the study overall, not on this receptor specifically: Observed TCR beta diversity per million T cells fell roughly linearly with age, and a significant reduction was already apparent by age around 40. The percentage of naive T cells measured by flow cytometry correlated strongly with observed TCR beta diversity. Compared with the aged group, the long-lived group had more naive CD4+ T cells, fewer expanded clones and increased TCR diversity, suggesting age selection. Conclusive comparison of naive and antigen-experienced compartments was prevented by the profiling of bulk unsorted PBMCs. Total diversity estimates from one million sequenced T cells were considered lower bounds and underestimates. Because the CMV infection status of the donors was unknown, age-related changes in expanded clonotypes may potentially have been confounded.

The CDR1 and CDR2 encoded by the germline V gene (reference sequence) are DFQATT and SNEGSKA. V loses 5 bases at its end and J loses 10 bases; junction bases beyond the gene matches: 8. The CDR3 sequence holds 14 residues, the cysteine and phenylalanine included. Of the read, only the CDR3 DNA is kept; its 42 bases are in frame from base 1. The sample also formed part of further work on T cells of mothers and their children. The second paper states: Nine systemically healthy Caucasian individuals, comprising three mothers and their six children, were included as donors. cDNA synthesis used all of the extracted RNA, with approximately 1.4 ug of RNA in each 15 ul reaction. Sample barcodes and 2-4 random nucleotides were added via the M1S primer in the second PCR. Each mother yielded over 9 million TCR beta CDR3 reads and each child 2.5 million to 3 million reads. Thymic selection shapes the output of TCR recombination in a similar way in related and unrelated pairs, and inherited differences have a minor effect. Normalized repertoire overlap was always found to be slightly, but never significantly, higher in related mother-child pairs than in unrelated mother-child pairs. Persistent microchimeric T cell clones were not detected, at a sensitivity of 95 to 100 clones per million clonotypes. To look for features that set related mother-child pairs apart from unrelated individuals, the researchers ran deep NGS to compare the TCR beta repertoires of mothers and children. On average, the children were approximately 11 +/- 4 years old, while the mothers were about 38 +/- 4 years old. After adapter ligation with NEBNext reagents, the libraries were sequenced on Illumina HiSeq 2000 with 100+100 nt paired-end reads. To prevent cross-contamination, the mother and child libraries were prepared a month apart and were sequenced in separate runs. Between roughly 500,000 and 2,100,000 distinct TCR beta clonotypes were identified per donor. Naive TCR beta clonotypes were estimated from low-frequency clonotypes matched to each donor's FACS-determined naive share, without sorting.

Material: blood. The source is a girl aged 2 to 9 in good health. Rearrangement joined TRBV20-1 to TRBJ2-1; 13 of the junction bases match TRBD2. This receptor has the CDR3 CSASRTSGSGEQFF. The DNA is TGCAGTGCTTCCCGGACTAGCGGGAGTGGGGAGCAGTTCTTC.